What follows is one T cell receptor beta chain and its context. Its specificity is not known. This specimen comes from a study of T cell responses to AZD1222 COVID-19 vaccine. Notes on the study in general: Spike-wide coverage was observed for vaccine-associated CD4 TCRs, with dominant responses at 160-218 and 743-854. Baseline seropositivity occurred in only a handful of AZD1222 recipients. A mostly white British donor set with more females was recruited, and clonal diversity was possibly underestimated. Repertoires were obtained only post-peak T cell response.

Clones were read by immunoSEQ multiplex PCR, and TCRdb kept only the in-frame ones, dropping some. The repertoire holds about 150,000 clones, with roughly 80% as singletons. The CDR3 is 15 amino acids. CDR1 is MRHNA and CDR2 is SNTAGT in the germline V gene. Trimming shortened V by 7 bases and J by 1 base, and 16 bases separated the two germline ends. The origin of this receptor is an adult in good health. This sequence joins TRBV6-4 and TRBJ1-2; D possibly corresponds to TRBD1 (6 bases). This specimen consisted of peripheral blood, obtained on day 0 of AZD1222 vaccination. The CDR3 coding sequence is TGTGCCAGCACTCCTGGGACAAACCGTAACTATGGCTACACCTTC. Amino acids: CASTPGTNRNYGYTF.